This T cell receptor (beta chain) was captured by sequencing in a study of vaccination effects on CD4 cells after COVID-19. Study as a whole: Samples that were drawn after vaccination came a median of 72 days after the second dose. Study-level results: Infection- and vaccine-induced clones contracted markedly late after vaccination.

A note on this clone: Its antigen is as yet unknown.

ViraFEST assay sequencing came after antigen-specific CD4+ T cells were expanded with viral peptide pools. It was after 10 days of culture that CD4+ T cells were isolated. Each person got two doses of an mRNA SARS-CoV-2 vaccine, BNT162b2 or mRNA-1273. The study found no prior SARS-CoV-2 infection in the vaccine recipients, who tested negative for nucleocapsid antibodies. The culture medium for around 2 million PBMC per well included approximately 10 IU/ml IL-2 and about 10 ug/ml peptides. The method was immunoSEQ multiplex PCR; TCRdb's version includes in-frame clones alone and lacks a portion of them. The sample has more than 60,000 clones, over 70% seen once. Per germline, CDR1 KGHSH and CDR2 LQKENI. V was pared by 6 bases and J by 1 base, with 9 bases between. The CDR3 sequence is 14 residues long.

This sequence originates from a human donor who received a COVID-19 vaccine. The sample was CD4+ T cells from PBMCs cultured with HCoV-229E spike peptides, taken after COVID-19 vaccination. The rearrangement uses TRBV18 and TRBJ2-2; D might be TRBD2 (5 bases). The CDR3 DNA reads TGTGCCAGCTCCCTGGAGGTGAACACCGGGGAGCTGTTTTTT. Translated: CASSLEVNTGELFF.